A single TCR beta chain is shown here with its context. Its cognate antigen is unknown. This specimen comes from a study of Ad26.COV2.S vaccination and SARS-CoV-2 variants. This CDR3 spans 14 amino acids. The germline CDR1 and CDR2 sequences are MGHRA and YSYEKL. V was clipped by 4 bases and J by 7 bases; unmatched bases: 6. Notes on the study in general: Vaccine recipients and placebo recipients showed similar non-spike TCR breadth. There was a possibility that the TCR breadth and depth analyses underestimated total T cell responses. After vaccination, reports described spike-specific CD8+ and CD4+ T cell responses as showing substantial breadth.

Stated treatment: around 19 received Ad26.COV2.S at low or high dose, single or two shots; 5 received placebo; per-sample allocation not given. Day 63 after the first vaccine or placebo injection was the time point for sampling. Profiled with immunoSEQ multiplex PCR; TCRdb holds only in-frame clones, not every one. Of 300,000 to 400,000 clones in the sample, about nine tenths were seen once. The chain links TRBV4-1 to TRBJ2-1; 8 bases align to TRBD2. The sequenced sample was peripheral blood, obtained in a trial of Ad26.COV2.S vaccine versus placebo. The TCR originated in a person between 18 and 65 years old who received the Ad26.COV2.S COVID-19 vaccine or a placebo. CDR3 sequence: CASSLNLAGNEQFF. The CDR3 DNA follows: TGCGCCAGCAGCCTCAATCTAGCGGGTAATGAGCAGTTCTTC.